These 25 T cell receptor beta chains were sequenced from one sample in a study of blood T cells in healthy people across ages. PCR was performed a second time for about 7 to 12 cycles using a sample-barcoded 5' primer and a J-beta primer mix. TCRdb recomputed calls from the 5' RACE reads with MiXCR, one row per CDR3 protein. In the table there are about 900,000 distinct CDR3 sequences, around 62% of which are singletons. Material: blood. The receptors originated from a man between 25 and 39 years old in good health.

This clonotype was observed a few times. The chain is built from TRBV6-2 or TRBV6-3 and TRBJ2-7, with unresolved D. Germline V gene lookup returns CDR1 MNHEY and CDR2 SVGEGT. V lost 6 bases and J lost 6, with 15 bases in between. The CDR3 length is 13 residues. The CDR3 bases are TGTGCCAGCAGACTTAAGGGTCTAGTCGAGCAGTACTTC. It is translated as CASRLKGLVEQYF.

CDR3 in DNA: TGTGCCAGCAGGGGACACTTTGACTACGAGCAGTACTTC. Residues: CASRGHFDYEQYF. The gene calls are TRBV7-9 and TRBJ2-7; D perhaps matches TRBD1 (6 bases). Germline CDR1 and CDR2: SEHNR and FQNEAQ (reference sequence). There are 13 residues in the CDR3. V was shortened by 6 bases and J by 3 bases, with 12 bases between the two germline ends.

This clonotype was found once. The chain links TRBV6-6 to TRBJ2-4; D call uncertain. V lost 6 bases and J 5 bases, leaving 8 bases between the germline ends. The CDR3 runs 12 residues. The germline V gene encodes CDR1 MNHNY and CDR2 SVGAGI (reference sequence). In DNA, the CDR3 is TGTGCCAGCAGCCCTCAAGAAAACATTCAGTACTTC. Its protein is CASSPQENIQYF.

Worth noting for this clonotype: An end of the junction differs from the germline gene, which may be a read error. The V call is TRBV5-5, the J call TRBJ1-5, with D unresolved. The CDR3 length is 13 residues. Germline V gives CDR1 SGHKS, CDR2 YYEKEE (reference sequence). CDR3 sequence (DNA): TGTGCCAGCAGTTTGGACTTCGCACAGCCCCAGCATTTT. Amino acids: CASSLDFAQPQHF.

Only a few counts were recorded for this clonotype. The V gene is TRBV29-1, the J gene TRBJ2-4; D is possibly TRBD2 (6 bases). Trimming removed 7 bases from V and 9 bases from J, with 19 bases in between. CDR1 SQVTM and CDR2 ANQGSEA come from the germline V gene. The CDR3 has 13 amino acids. The CDR3 region has the DNA TGCAGCGCCATCGGGGCGCGGGGCATCATTCAGTACTTC. Translating it yields CSAIGARGIIQYF.

The chain joins TRBV19 to TRBJ1-1, with unresolved D. The CDR3 has 14 residues. V dropped 5 bases and J dropped 1 base, with 11 bases sitting between them. The germline CDR1 and CDR2 sequences are LNHDA and SQIVND (reference sequence). The CDR3 bases are TGTGCCAGTAGTCACGGCGGACCGAACACTGAAGCTTTCTTT. Protein sequence: CASSHGGPNTEAFF.

The chain combines TRBV11-2 with TRBJ2-1; D is perhaps TRBD1 (6 bases). Germline-derived CDR1 and CDR2 are SGHAT and FQNNGV. The CDR3 runs to 16 residues. Trimming took off 5 bases at V and 0 bases at J, with 14 bases between the two ends. For the CDR3, the DNA is TGTGCCAGCAGCAACTACAGGGTGAGCTCCTACAATGAGCAGTTCTTC. Encoded protein: CASSNYRVSSYNEQFF.

This clonotype was picked up one time. The chain has TRBV6-2 or TRBV6-3 and TRBJ2-7; possible D gene TRBD1, 6 bases. The V gene's germline CDR1 is MNHEY and CDR2 SVGEGT. Trimming left V 6 bases short and J 3 bases short, with 12 bases between. CDR3 length: 13 amino acids. CDR3 nucleotide sequence: TGTGCCAGCAGAGGCCGGGACAACTACGAGCAGTACTTC. This translates into CASRGRDNYEQYF.

This sequence joins TRBV6-1 and TRBJ2-4; no clear D gene. This CDR3 is built from 14 residues. Per the germline V gene, CDR1 is MNHNS and CDR2 is SASEGT. V was trimmed by 7 bases and J by 1 base, leaving 11 bases between them. Written as DNA, the CDR3 is TGTGCCAGCAAGTTTTACCTCGCCAAAAACATTCAGTACTTC. Translating it yields CASKFYLAKNIQYF.

This sequence joins TRBV4-3 and TRBJ1-2, with 7 bases matching TRBD1. Looked up from germline, CDR1 is LGHNA and CDR2 is YSLEER. The CDR3 length is 16 residues. With V trimmed by 4 bases and J by 2 bases, 10 bases remained unmatched. CDR3 nucleotides: TGCGCCAGCAGCCCAACACCGGGACAGTACAACTATGGCTACACCTTC. It encodes CASSPTPGQYNYGYTF.

The genes are TRBV7-8 and TRBJ2-5, with 11 bases identical to TRBD1. Germline lookup yields CDR1 SGHVS and CDR2 FQNEAQ. CDR3 length: 15 amino acids. After removal of 4 bases from V and 5 bases from J, the junction contained 6 bases not matched to a gene. The chain's CDR3 is CASSSGQGVGETQYF. DNA of the CDR3: TGTGCCAGCAGCTCGGGACAGGGGGTAGGGGAGACCCAGTACTTC.

The chain has TRBV15 and TRBJ2-6; 9 bases match TRBD1. The V gene end was trimmed by 0 bases and the J gene end by 2 bases; junction bases not matched to a gene: 2. The CDR3 is 17 residues long. Germline-derived CDR1 and CDR2 are LNHNV and YYDKDF (reference sequence). The CDR3 DNA reads TGTGCCACCAGCAGAGAACAGGGGGCCACTGGGGCCAACGTCCTGACTTTC. It is translated as CATSREQGATGANVLTF.

The chain joins TRBV15 to TRBJ2-7; D ambiguous. V lost 5 bases, J lost 3 bases, and 14 bases lay in between. The CDR3 has 14 amino acids. The germline V gene encodes CDR1 LNHNV and CDR2 YYDKDF (reference sequence). The CDR3, as DNA: TGTGCCACCAGCTTATACCGTACCCACTACGAGCAGTACTTC. Its protein is CATSLYRTHYEQYF.

The chain recombines TRBV7-2 with TRBJ2-5; TRBD2 matches 10 bases. The germline gives CDR1 SGHTA, CDR2 FQGNSA. The CDR3 is made up of 17 amino acids. Trimming took 0 bases from V and 5 from J; bases not matched to a gene: 9. CDR3 region: CASSLARSAGGRETQYF. The CDR3 nucleotides are TGTGCCAGCAGCTTAGCGCGATCAGCGGGGGGGCGTGAGACCCAGTACTTC.

The chain couples TRBV10-3 to TRBJ2-3; 13 bases map to TRBD2. J lost 3 bases, V lost 6 bases, and 9 bases had no gene match. The CDR3 extends over 17 amino acids. Germline lookup yields CDR1 ENHRY and CDR2 SYGVKD. CDR3 DNA sequence: TGTGCCATCAGGGCCCGGGTGACTAGCGGGGGGACAGATACGCAGTATTTT. Amino acids: CAIRARVTSGGTDTQYF.

The V and J genes are TRBV7-3 and TRBJ2-3, with TRBD2 identical over 10 bases. Germline V gene lookup returns CDR1 SGHTA and CDR2 FQGTGA. CDR3 length: 19 amino acids. The trim removed 0 bases at V and 3 bases at J, leaving 12 bases unmatched. The chain's CDR3 is CASSLTTFGLAGVTDTQYF. CDR3 in DNA: TGTGCCAGCAGCTTAACCACCTTCGGTCTAGCGGGGGTTACAGATACGCAGTATTTT.

This chain uses TRBV4-3 with TRBJ2-7; tentatively, D is TRBD1 (6 bases). Near its end, the DNA agrees better with TRBJ2-5, so the J call may be wrong. The germline CDR1 and CDR2 sequences are LGHNA and YSLEER. The CDR3 runs to 15 residues. CDR3 sequence reads: CASSQYRERWETQYF. In DNA form, the CDR3 reads TGCGCCAGCAGCCAGTACAGGGAGCGATGGGAGACCCAGTACTTC.

The chain recombines TRBV7-3 with TRBJ1-2, with unresolved D. The ends were cut back, 2 bases at V and 6 bases at J, with 19 bases in the middle. The CDR3 has 16 amino acids. Per the germline V gene, CDR1 is SGHTA and CDR2 is FQGTGA. CDR3 protein: CASSLGVGSGNHGYTF. CDR3 nucleotide sequence: TGTGCCAGCAGCTTAGGGGTAGGGAGTGGGAACCATGGCTACACCTTC.

The chain combines TRBV20-1 with TRBJ2-5; D is possibly TRBD2 (6 bases). Trimming pared 6 bases from V and 2 bases from J, leaving 10 bases between. The CDR3 is made up of 12 amino acids. The germline V gene encodes CDR1 DFQATT and CDR2 SNEGSKA (reference sequence). The DNA for the CDR3 is TGCAGTGCCGCGGGACGGCAAGAGACCCAGTACTTC. Translation: CSAAGRQETQYF.

The chain uses TRBV10-3 and TRBJ2-7; TRBD1 matches 7 bases. The length of the CDR3 is 14 residues. Germline loops: CDR1 ENHRY, CDR2 SYGVKD. J gave up 4 bases and V 2 bases, and 5 bases lay outside the gene matches. The DNA for the CDR3 is TGTGCCATCAGTGAGAGGGTCAGGGGGTACGAGCAGTACTTC. Protein product: CAISERVRGYEQYF.

This clonotype has just one count. The CDR3 nucleotides are TGTGCCAGCAGCCCGCGGACAGGGGGCGCCTATGGCTACACCTTC. This gives the protein CASSPRTGGAYGYTF. The J gene is TRBJ1-2, the V gene TRBV7-2, with 11 bases lining up with TRBD1. Trimming removed 5 bases from V and 4 bases from J; junction bases left unmatched: 6. CDR1 and CDR2 (germline): SGHTA, FQGNSA. This CDR3 contains 15 residues.

This clonotype was counted between two and nine times. CDR3 DNA: TGTGCCAGCAGTCCCCGACAGGGGGAGAGGAATTCACCCCTCCACTTT. Protein product: CASSPRQGERNSPLHF. The J gene is TRBJ1-6, the V gene TRBV27; 9 bases align to TRBD1. The CDR3 runs to 16 residues. Germline values: CDR1 MNHEY, CDR2 SMNVEV (reference sequence). With V trimmed by 5 bases and J by 7 bases, 9 bases remained unmatched.

Concerning this clonotype: At one boundary the junction diverges from the germline segment, which might be a read error. V and J are TRBV7-9 and TRBJ2-5; TRBD2 agrees at 7 bases. Germline V gives CDR1 SEHNR, CDR2 FQNEAQ (reference sequence). The CDR3 spans 12 residues. The CDR3 here is CASSIAGETQYF. The CDR3 coding sequence is TGTGCCAGCAGCATAGCGGGAGAGACCCAGTACTTC.

This clonotype was seen only a few times. The chain has TRBV5-1 and TRBJ2-1; TRBD2 matches at 9 bases. The CDR3 extends over 13 amino acids. In germline, CDR1 is SGHRS, CDR2 YFSETQ. V lost 10 bases, J lost 7 bases, and 9 bases stayed unmatched. CDR3 residues: CACWTSDRNEQFF. In DNA, the CDR3 is TGCGCCTGCTGGACTAGCGATCGGAATGAGCAGTTCTTC.

The rearrangement links TRBV7-2 to TRBJ2-4, with TRBD1 identical over 7 bases. The end of the DNA fits TRBJ2-7 better, so the J call may be wrong. The CDR3 spans 15 residues. Germline-derived CDR1 and CDR2 are SGHTA and FQGNSA. The CDR3 sequence: CASSNTRQGLHEQYF. CDR3 coding DNA: TGTGCCAGCAGCAATACTCGACAGGGTCTCCACGAGCAGTACTTC.